A single T cell receptor (beta chain) is shown here with its context. Its target is not known. This entry comes from a study of OX40 agonist ivuxolimab in advanced cancers. About the research overall: Dose-escalation patients had hepatocellular carcinoma, melanoma, renal cell or head and neck cancer. Enrollees could have had prior anti-PD-1, anti-PD-L1 or anti-CTLA-4 therapy, which around 43% had received.

Generated by immunoSEQ multiplex PCR, the TCRdb table keeps only in-frame clones and is missing some. The data hold around 80,000 clones, with roughly 89% observed a single time. Findings and caveats of the study: Relative to CD4+ cells, CD8+ T cells on average had more expanded clones. At 0.1 to 3.0 mg/kg, clonal expansion of CD4+ and CD8+ blood T cells had occurred by week 6.

Trimming at V came to 3 bases and at J to 2 bases, leaving 5 bases not matched to a gene. Per germline, CDR1 SGHRS and CDR2 YFSETQ. The CDR3 totals 16 residues. The sequence was obtained from an adult with an advanced solid tumor such as melanoma, head and neck, liver or kidney cancer. The chain uses TRBV5-1 and TRBJ2-1; 10 bases map to TRBD2. The sequencing used CD4+ or CD8+ T cells sorted from blood, collected in a trial of the OX40 agonist ivuxolimab. The CDR3: CASSSTSGAAYNEQFF. The CDR3 DNA is TGCGCCAGCAGCTCCACTAGCGGGGCCGCCTACAATGAGCAGTTCTTC.